The rows below give T cell receptor beta chains drawn from one sample of a study of a mutant IDH1 vaccine in newly diagnosed glioma. Here immunoSEQ multiplex PCR was the method, and the copy in TCRdb shows in-frame clones only, minus some. The top ten clones hold 4.6% of a sample with tens of thousands of clones, over 70% of them seen once. The sample consisted of peripheral blood mononuclear cells (PBMCs), taken from a glioma patient treated with radiotherapy, temozolomide or both. These receptors were collected from a woman aged 18 to 35 with glioma. Some clones in this sample may be carry-over from other donors' samples. Both conserved end residues are part of each CDR3. A D gene is named only where the DNA matches it firmly. Size tells how often a clone was seen (once, few, many) or the class of an expanded clone, and some rows leave it out.

clone size	V gene	D gene	J gene	CDR3 protein	CDR3 DNA
once	TRBV9	.	TRBJ2-7	CASSVDGIPLEQYF	TGTGCCAGCAGCGTAGACGGGATTCCGCTCGAGCAGTACTTC
.	TRBV12-5	.	TRBJ1-1	CASGYTEAFF	TGTGCTAGTGGTTACACTGAAGCTTTCTTT
.	TRBV9	.	TRBJ2-2	CASSVDPRGSWGELFF	TGTGCCAGCAGCGTAGACCCTAGGGGAAGTTGGGGGGAGCTGTTTTTT
.	TRBV4-2	.	TRBJ1-4	CASSMAFPTNEKLFF	TGTGCCAGCAGCATGGCGTTTCCAACTAATGAAAAACTGTTTTTT
.	TRBV27	.	TRBJ2-7	CASSLYGSTYEQYF	TGTGCCAGCAGTTTATACGGGTCTACCTACGAGCAGTACTTC
.	TRBV6-5	.	TRBJ1-2	CASSYYFQNNYGYTF	TGTGCCAGCAGTTACTATTTCCAGAATAACTATGGCTACACCTTC
.	TRBV27	TRBD1	TRBJ2-6	CASSLLGQGFSGANVLTF	TGTGCCAGCAGTCTTCTGGGACAGGGGTTCTCTGGGGCCAACGTCCTGACTTTC
.	TRBV6-5	.	TRBJ2-5	CASSYGGWGETQYF	TGTGCCAGCAGTTACGGGGGGTGGGGAGAGACCCAGTACTTC
few	TRBV29-1	.	TRBJ1-5	CSVGRGRDQPQHF	TGCAGCGTTGGAAGGGGCCGTGATCAGCCCCAGCATTTT
.	TRBV9	.	TRBJ1-1	CASSVAAGMGQKAFF	TGTGCCAGCAGCGTAGCTGCGGGGATGGGGCAAAAAGCTTTCTTT
.	TRBV6-5	.	TRBJ2-7	CASSYSLTGAFEQYF	TGTGCCAGCAGTTACTCGTTGACAGGAGCGTTCGAGCAGTACTTC
once	TRBV4-2	.	TRBJ2-7	CASSQDGGRASYEQYF	TGTGCCAGCAGCCAAGATGGGGGCAGGGCGTCCTACGAGCAGTACTTC
.	TRBV19	.	TRBJ1-4	CASRAGEKLFF	TGTGCCAGTAGGGCAGGGGAAAAACTGTTTTTT
.	TRBV7-9	.	TRBJ1-1	CASSPGPNTEAFF	TGTGCCAGCAGCCCAGGGCCGAACACTGAAGCTTTCTTT
.	TRBV6-1	.	TRBJ1-5	CASMARSNQPQHF	TGTGCCAGCATGGCCAGGAGCAATCAGCCCCAGCATTTT
.	TRBV28	.	TRBJ2-7	CASSFQNYEQYF	TGTGCCAGCAGTTTCCAAAACTACGAGCAGTACTTC
.	TRBV29-1	.	TRBJ1-3	CSVTGLGSGNTIYF	TGCAGCGTTACGGGCCTAGGGTCTGGAAACACCATATATTTT
few	TRBV5-6	.	TRBJ2-1	CASSPVGAGEQFF	TGTGCCAGCAGCCCGGTGGGGGCGGGGGAGCAGTTCTTC
.	TRBV21-1	.	TRBJ2-7	CASSKALLTTSGRASAGEQYF	TGTGCCAGCAGCAAAGCGCTCTTGACGACTAGCGGGAGGGCGTCGGCGGGGGAGCAGTACTTC
.	TRBV7-2	.	TRBJ2-7	CASSLSPRTDKYEQYF	TGTGCCAGCAGCTTATCCCCTAGGACCGACAAATACGAGCAGTACTTC
.	TRBV4-1	.	TRBJ1-4	CASSQTGSSARGGNEKLFF	TGCGCCAGCAGCCAAACAGGTAGCAGCGCCAGAGGGGGTAATGAAAAACTGTTTTTT
.	TRBV18	.	TRBJ1-1	CASTTDRNTEAFF	TGTGCCAGCACTACCGACAGGAACACTGAAGCTTTCTTT
.	TRBV25-1	.	TRBJ2-7	CASSEYLRSYEQYF	TGTGCCAGCAGTGAATATCTCAGGAGCTACGAGCAGTACTTC
once	TRBV19	TRBD1	TRBJ1-2	CATSGQSPNYGYTF	TGTGCCACCTCGGGACAGTCCCCCAACTATGGCTACACCTTC
.	TRBV5-1	TRBD2	TRBJ2-1	CASSPGGGRPDNEQFF	TGCGCCAGCAGCCCGGGAGGGGGGAGACCTGACAATGAGCAGTTCTTC
once	TRBV5-1	TRBD2	TRBJ2-3	CASSRAGGTDTQYF	TGCGCCAGCAGCAGAGCGGGGGGTACAGATACGCAGTATTTT
.	TRBV7-8	TRBD1	TRBJ1-5	CASSLATLWTGGTEQPQHF	TGTGCCAGCAGCTTAGCGACCCTCTGGACAGGGGGCACCGAACAGCCCCAGCATTTT
.	TRBV2	.	TRBJ1-3	CASSAVNSGNTIYF	TGTGCCAGCAGTGCCGTCAACTCTGGAAACACCATATATTTT
.	TRBV6-5	.	TRBJ2-7	CASRTWGATYEQYF	TGTGCCAGCAGAACGTGGGGCGCCACCTACGAGCAGTACTTC
once	TRBV19	TRBD1	TRBJ1-2	CASSIFGPGTGGSIDYGYTF	TGTGCCAGTAGTATTTTTGGCCCCGGGACAGGAGGATCGATAGACTATGGCTACACCTTC
.	TRBV2	.	TRBJ1-2	CASPPHPDSSYGYTF	TGTGCCAGCCCACCCCACCCCGACTCTAGCTATGGCTACACCTTC
.	TRBV5-4	.	TRBJ2-5	CASSLGLEGETQYF	TGTGCCAGCAGCTTGGGACTAGAGGGAGAGACCCAGTACTTC
.	TRBV11-1	TRBD1	TRBJ1-4	CASAWGQTATNEKLFF	TGTGCCAGCGCCTGGGGACAGACAGCAACTAATGAAAAACTGTTTTTT
.	TRBV7-3	.	TRBJ2-1	CASSQGLGGYNEQFF	TGTGCCAGCAGCCAAGGACTAGGGGGCTACAATGAGCAGTTCTTC
.	TRBV6-1	TRBD1	TRBJ1-1	CASRIDRVEAFF	TGTGCCAGCAGGATAGACAGGGTAGAAGCTTTCTTT
.	TRBV5-4	.	TRBJ2-3	CASSHPGTGADTQYF	TGTGCCAGCAGCCACCCTGGGACTGGGGCAGATACGCAGTATTTT
.	TRBV27	TRBD2	TRBJ2-7	CASSLSSGGLYYEQYF	TGTGCCAGCAGTTTATCTAGCGGGGGCCTTTACTACGAGCAGTACTTC
.	TRBV7-2	.	TRBJ2-5	CASSLAETQYF	TGTGCCAGCAGCTTAGCAGAGACCCAGTACTTC
.	TRBV6-5	TRBD1	TRBJ2-7	CASSAPGQGSYEQYF	TGTGCCAGCAGTGCGCCGGGACAGGGGAGCTACGAGCAGTACTTC
.	TRBV19	.	TRBJ2-5	CASSAGGPRRETQYF	TGTGCCAGTAGTGCGGGTGGCCCCCGGAGGGAGACCCAGTACTTC
.	TRBV6-4	TRBD2	TRBJ2-3	CASSERTSEPTDTQYF	TGTGCCAGCAGTGAAAGGACTAGCGAACCCACAGATACGCAGTATTTT
.	TRBV5-1	TRBD2	TRBJ2-5	CASSTSGRGRETQYF	TGCGCCAGCAGCACTAGCGGGAGGGGGCGAGAGACCCAGTACTTC
.	TRBV29-1	TRBD1	TRBJ1-1	CSGSRQGTEAFF	TGCAGCGGGTCAAGACAGGGCACTGAAGCTTTCTTT
.	TRBV2	.	TRBJ1-2	CASITGPGAHGYTF	TGTGCCAGCATTACGGGCCCCGGGGCACATGGCTACACCTTC
few	TRBV6-5	TRBD1	TRBJ1-4	CASTPGTGNEKLFF	TGTGCCAGCACCCCCGGGACAGGAAATGAAAAACTGTTTTTT
.	TRBV29-1	.	TRBJ2-6	CSVEDRGSSASSGANVLTF	TGCAGCGTTGAAGATCGGGGCAGTAGCGCTAGCTCTGGGGCCAACGTCCTGACTTTC
.	TRBV7-2	.	TRBJ1-1	CASSLAGPGGTEAFF	TGTGCCAGCAGCTTAGCGGGCCCAGGAGGGACTGAAGCTTTCTTT
.	TRBV6-5	.	TRBJ1-1	CASSYSGGGDTEAFF	TGTGCCAGCAGTTACTCGGGGGGTGGGGACACTGAAGCTTTCTTT
.	TRBV18	.	TRBJ1-5	CASSPMGNQPQHF	TGTGCCAGCTCACCCATGGGCAATCAGCCCCAGCATTTT
.	TRBV29-1	.	TRBJ2-5	CSVGSENQETQYF	TGCAGCGTTGGATCTGAGAACCAAGAGACCCAGTACTTC
.	TRBV6-5	TRBD1	TRBJ1-2	CASSTTGGIGTF	TGTGCCAGCAGTACCACAGGGGGCATCGGCACCTTC